This is a list of T cell receptor beta chains from one sample in a study of naive CD8 T cells in extremely preterm neonates. TCRdb's copy holds only in-frame clones and misses some; the assay was immunoSEQ multiplex PCR. The sample carries about 7,900 clones, 95% to 98% recorded once. Sequencing used naive CD8+ T cells from blood. These receptors came from a human donor in good health. Each CDR3 is given with its conserved first and last residue. D genes are given only for firm matches. Where a row states a size, it is once, few, many or the class of an expanded clone; other rows omit it.

j_gene,abundance,v_gene,d_gene,CDR3aa,CDR3nt
TRBJ2-7,-,TRBV7-6,-,CASSLRQGGSYEQYF,TGTGCCAGCAGTCTTCGACAGGGAGGCTCCTACGAGCAGTACTTC
TRBJ1-6,-,TRBV30,TRBD1,CAWSEGTVNSPLHF,TGTGCCTGGAGTGAGGGGACAGTGAATTCACCCCTCCACTTT
TRBJ2-3,-,TRBV4-1,-,CASSQELPPTQYF,TGCGCCAGCAGCCAAGAGCTACCCCCCACGCAGTATTTT
TRBJ1-1,-,TRBV7-9,TRBD1,CASSLVQGAPEAFF,TGTGCCAGCAGCTTAGTTCAGGGGGCGCCTGAAGCTTTCTTT
TRBJ2-1,-,TRBV2,TRBD2,CAGTSGGYNEQFF,TGTGCCGGGACTAGCGGGGGTTACAATGAGCAGTTCTTC
TRBJ1-4,-,TRBV7-9,TRBD1,CASSQGTGGREKLFF,TGTGCCAGCAGCCAAGGGACAGGGGGTAGGGAAAAACTGTTTTTT
TRBJ2-5,-,TRBV27,TRBD1,CASRPGTGQETQYF,TGTGCCAGCAGACCGGGGACAGGGCAAGAGACCCAGTACTTC
TRBJ2-1,-,TRBV27,TRBD2,CASSRGVAGSYNEQFF,TGTGCCAGCTCCCGGGGAGTAGCGGGATCCTACAATGAGCAGTTCTTC
TRBJ2-3,-,TRBV4-1,TRBD1,CASSQDRWQGAGTDTQYF,TGCGCCAGCAGCCAAGATCGCTGGCAGGGGGCAGGCACAGATACGCAGTATTTT
TRBJ1-4,-,TRBV15,-,CATSSPPAQGGLPFF,TGTGCCACCAGCAGTCCCCCCGCCCAGGGTGGGTTACCGTTTTTT
TRBJ1-2,-,TRBV27,-,CASSLSAEWAGRNGYTF,TGTGCCAGCAGTTTATCGGCGGAATGGGCAGGGAGGAATGGCTACACCTTC
TRBJ2-3,-,TRBV5-4,TRBD2,CASSLAVLRESPDTQYF,TGTGCCAGCAGCTTGGCGGTACTGCGGGAGAGCCCAGATACGCAGTATTTT
TRBJ1-2,-,TRBV7-6,-,CASSLRAEEEGGYTF,TGTGCCAGCAGCTTACGGGCCGAGGAAGAGGGAGGCTACACCTTC
TRBJ2-2,-,TRBV2,-,CASSSYRADTGELFF,TGTGCCAGCAGTTCGTACAGGGCTGACACCGGGGAGCTGTTTTTT
TRBJ2-2,once,TRBV7-9,TRBD1,CASSPMDRVGTGELFF,TGTGCCAGCAGCCCGATGGACAGGGTAGGCACCGGGGAGCTGTTTTTT
TRBJ2-5,once,TRBV7-8,TRBD1,CASSPKLGTEEVQETQYF,TGTGCCAGCAGCCCAAAGTTAGGGACAGAAGAGGTACAAGAGACCCAGTACTTC
TRBJ2-3,-,TRBV9,-,CASSGRVSGTDTQYF,TGTGCCAGCAGCGGACGGGTGAGTGGCACAGATACGCAGTATTTT
TRBJ2-2,-,TRBV9,-,CASSPRGGPNTGELFF,TGTGCCAGCAGCCCCCGAGGGGGACCGAACACCGGGGAGCTGTTTTTT
TRBJ2-7,-,TRBV19,-,CASSIGDIGWDYEQYF,TGTGCCAGTAGTATAGGGGACATCGGATGGGACTACGAGCAGTACTTC
TRBJ1-1,-,TRBV30,TRBD1,CAWSVLGTAEAFF,TGTGCCTGGAGTGTACTTGGGACAGCTGAAGCTTTCTTT
TRBJ2-1,-,TRBV4-3,-,CASSQVLSSYNEQFF,TGCGCCAGCAGCCAAGTTCTAAGCTCCTACAATGAGCAGTTCTTC
TRBJ2-3,once,TRBV19,TRBD2,CASSIPPTSGSSDTQYF,TGTGCCAGTAGTATTCCCCCGACTAGCGGGAGCTCAGATACGCAGTATTTT
TRBJ1-5,-,TRBV2,TRBD1,CASRGDSKEGQPQHF,TGTGCCAGCAGGGGGGACAGTAAAGAAGGTCAGCCCCAGCATTTT
TRBJ2-6,-,TRBV19,TRBD1,CASSARDREGTGANVLTF,TGTGCCAGTAGTGCCCGGGACAGGGAAGGAACGGGGGCCAACGTCCTGACTTTC
TRBJ1-1,-,TRBV15,TRBD1,CATSTGQVNTEAFF,TGTGCCACCAGCACTGGACAGGTGAACACTGAAGCTTTCTTT
TRBJ2-1,-,TRBV27,TRBD1,CASSWETGVYEQFF,TGTGCCAGCAGTTGGGAGACAGGGGTCTATGAGCAGTTCTTC
TRBJ1-2,once,TRBV4-3,-,CASSPEGTFYGYTF,TGCGCCAGCAGCCCTGAGGGCACATTCTATGGCTACACCTTC
TRBJ2-7,-,TRBV30,TRBD2,CAWSVGTSVVYEQYF,TGTGCCTGGAGTGTAGGGACTAGCGTTGTGTACGAGCAGTACTTC
TRBJ1-5,-,TRBV19,-,CASSIDRAGDNQPQHF,TGTGCCAGTAGTATAGATCGGGCGGGGGACAATCAGCCCCAGCATTTT
TRBJ2-5,-,TRBV7-8,-,CASSSDREETRYF,TGTGCCAGCAGCTCGGACAGAGAAGAGACCCGGTACTTC
TRBJ2-1,once,TRBV27,-,CASSLRGYNEQFF,TGTGCCAGCAGTCTCCGGGGTTACAATGAGCAGTTCTTC
TRBJ1-1,-,TRBV27,-,CASSPGGWREAFF,TGTGCCAGCAGTCCGGGTGGATGGCGGGAAGCTTTCTTT
TRBJ2-5,-,TRBV6-4,TRBD2,CASTGSSGRKTQYF,TGTGCCAGCACCGGATCTAGCGGGAGGAAGACCCAGTACTTC
TRBJ1-5,-,TRBV7-9,-,CASSFSPGPDQPQHF,TGTGCCAGCAGCTTTTCCCCGGGTCCCGATCAGCCCCAGCATTTT
TRBJ1-2,-,TRBV12-5,-,CASGRLGLQGQGKTYGYTF,TGTGCTAGTGGTCGTTTGGGTTTGCAGGGGCAGGGAAAGACCTATGGCTACACCTTC
TRBJ2-1,-,TRBV10-2,-,CASSDLRLVTPYNEQFF,TGCGCCAGCAGTGACCTAAGACTAGTGACACCCTACAATGAGCAGTTCTTC
TRBJ2-5,-,TRBV7-2,-,CASTYLEETQYF,TGTGCCAGCACCTACCTGGAAGAGACCCAGTACTTC
TRBJ2-1,-,TRBV7-9,-,CASSSTGYEQFF,TGTGCCAGCAGCTCAACAGGGTACGAGCAGTTCTTC
TRBJ1-5,once,TRBV15,TRBD1,CATSRDRTGGSGSNQPQHF,TGTGCCACCAGCAGAGATAGGACAGGGGGCTCTGGAAGCAATCAGCCCCAGCATTTT
TRBJ2-5,-,TRBV7-8,TRBD2,CASSSRSGGARETQYF,TGTGCCAGCAGCTCCCGTTCGGGGGGGGCTAGAGAGACCCAGTACTTC
TRBJ2-5,-,TRBV7-9,-,CASSLMDSPQETQYF,TGTGCCAGCAGCTTAATGGACAGTCCCCAAGAGACCCAGTACTTC
TRBJ2-1,-,TRBV7-3,TRBD2,CASSPRTSGRAAYNEQFF,TGTGCCAGCAGCCCCCGGACTAGCGGGAGGGCCGCCTACAATGAGCAGTTCTTC
TRBJ1-1,-,TRBV19,-,CASRFRRENTEAFF,TGTGCCAGTAGGTTTCGACGGGAGAACACTGAAGCTTTCTTT
TRBJ2-2,-,TRBV10-1,TRBD2,CASSPGLAGDVTGELFF,TGCGCCAGCAGCCCCGGACTAGCGGGGGATGTCACCGGGGAGCTGTTTTTT
TRBJ1-5,-,TRBV6-5,-,CASSPAGRNQPQHF,TGTGCCAGCAGCCCCGCGGGGAGGAATCAGCCCCAGCATTTT
TRBJ1-6,-,TRBV7-9,-,CASSQDNSPLHF,TGTGCCAGCAGCCAGGATAATTCACCCCTCCACTTT
TRBJ2-1,-,TRBV7-8,TRBD2,CASSLVYASGGIPYNEQFF,TGTGCCAGCAGCTTAGTATATGCTAGCGGGGGGATTCCCTACAATGAGCAGTTCTTC
TRBJ2-3,-,TRBV7-8,-,CASSFPTPTRISTDTQYF,TGTGCCAGCAGCTTTCCGACCCCGACTAGGATTTCTACAGATACGCAGTATTTT
TRBJ2-7,-,TRBV19,-,CATRGMEAYEQYF,TGTGCCACCCGTGGCATGGAGGCCTACGAGCAGTACTTC
TRBJ2-7,-,TRBV7-6,-,CASSLSPGGLDEQYF,TGTGCCAGCAGCTTATCACCGGGGGGCCTGGACGAGCAGTACTTC
TRBJ2-7,once,TRBV5-6,-,CASSLLRARYEQYF,TGTGCCAGCAGCTTGCTCAGGGCCCGGTACGAGCAGTACTTC
TRBJ2-3,-,TRBV15,TRBD2,CATSRDPGGVADTQYF,TGTGCCACCAGCAGAGACCCGGGGGGGGTCGCAGATACGCAGTATTTT
TRBJ2-2,-,TRBV14,-,CASSRVANTGELFF,TGTGCCAGCAGCCGCGTTGCGAACACCGGGGAGCTGTTTTTT
TRBJ2-5,-,TRBV7-9,TRBD2,CASSPSAGVGTQYF,TGTGCCAGCAGTCCCTCAGCGGGAGTAGGGACCCAGTACTTC